Below are 25 T cell receptor beta chains sequenced from a single sample in a study of cytomegalovirus exposure and HLA in healthy donors. The PCR employed 60 Vbeta primers together with 13 Jbeta primers. Sequencing used immunoSEQ multiplex PCR; TCRdb keeps in-frame clones, though not all of them. Of roughly 140,000 clones in the sample, 60% to 70% were seen once. Sequenced input: PBMCs. The receptors shown here come from a woman aged 55-75 years in good health and CMV-seropositive.

This chain joins TRBV7-9 and TRBJ2-5; maybe TRBD2 (5 bases). CDR1 is SEHNR and CDR2 is FQNEAQ in the germline V gene (reference sequence). Deletions cut 2 bases from V and 5 bases from J, with 12 bases between. The CDR3 covers 14 residues. The CDR3 spells CASSLHSGSETQYF. The CDR3 DNA sequence: TGTGCCAGCAGCTTACATTCGGGAAGCGAGACCCAGTACTTC.

This clone was detected only a few times. V gene TRBV29-1 combines with J gene TRBJ2-7, with 9 bases lining up with TRBD1. Germline CDR1 and CDR2: SQVTM and ANQGSEA. This CDR3 region has 13 residues. V lost 3 bases and J lost 1; bases outside the gene matches: 1. The CDR3 DNA reads as TGCAGCGTTGACGGGACAGGGTCCTACGAGCAGTACTTC. Residues: CSVDGTGSYEQYF.

The rearrangement uses TRBV28 and TRBJ2-3, with TRBD2 matching over 7 bases. After removal of 1 base from V and 2 bases from J, the junction contained 6 bases not matched to a gene. Per the germline V gene, CDR1 is MDHEN and CDR2 is SYDVKM. This CDR3 spans 16 amino acids. In nucleotides, the CDR3 is TGTGCCAGCAGTTTATTCCTAGCGGATGACACAGATACGCAGTATTTT. It specifies CASSLFLADDTDTQYF.

This chain connects TRBV7-8 to TRBJ1-5, with a weak D call TRBD1 (5 bases). Germline CDR1 reads SGHVS; CDR2 reads FQNEAQ. V gave up 2 bases and J gave up 0 bases, with 11 bases separating them. The CDR3 extends over 16 amino acids. The CDR3 region is CASSLNWGPSNQPQHF. The CDR3 DNA reads as TGTGCCAGCAGCTTAAATTGGGGCCCTAGCAATCAGCCCCAGCATTTT.

The chain combines TRBV7-2 with TRBJ2-3, with 12 bases that match TRBD2. Germline V gene sequence: CDR1 SGHTA, CDR2 FQGNSA. The CDR3 covers 16 residues. V was pared by 5 bases and J by 2 bases, with 5 bases of the junction left unmatched. This CDR3 is CASSPRTSGTTDTQYF. CDR3 DNA: TGTGCCAGCAGCCCCAGGACTAGCGGGACCACAGATACGCAGTATTTT.

This clone has more than one count but fewer than ten. The rearrangement uses TRBV6-1 and TRBJ2-3; a possible D gene is TRBD1 (7 bases). The CDR3 covers 13 residues. The ends were cut back, 3 bases at V and 4 bases at J, with 8 bases in the middle. The V gene's germline CDR1 is MNHNS and CDR2 SASEGT. The CDR3 DNA sequence: TGTGCCAGCAGTGACAGGGGGGCAGATACGCAGTATTTT. It yields the protein CASSDRGADTQYF.

The V gene is TRBV30, the J gene TRBJ2-7; possibly TRBD2 for D (5 bases). Looked up from germline, CDR1 is GTSNPN and CDR2 is SVGIG (reference sequence). This CDR3 comprises 17 residues. Trimming cost V 5 bases and J 0 bases, with 23 bases left between them. The CDR3 here is CAWSEGPRRATSYEQYF. CDR3 sequence (DNA): TGTGCCTGGTCAGAGGGCCCTAGACGGGCTACCTCCTACGAGCAGTACTTC.

This rearrangement joins TRBV2 to TRBJ2-7; 7 bases match TRBD1. CDR3 length: 13 residues. The germline CDR1 and CDR2 sequences are SNHLY and FYNNEI. V lost 8 bases to trimming and J lost 4 bases; unmatched junction nucleotides: 8. This chain's CDR3 is CASLTGVEYEQYF. DNA of the CDR3: TGTGCCAGCCTTACAGGGGTGGAGTACGAGCAGTACTTC.

In its sample, this clone was seen a few times. This chain connects TRBV6-5 to TRBJ1-1, with TRBD1 identical over 8 bases. This CDR3 contains 14 residues. The trim removed 2 bases at V and 5 bases at J, leaving 4 bases unmatched. Germline V gene data show CDR1 as MNHEY and CDR2 as SVGAGI. The CDR3 region has the DNA TGTGCCAGCAGTTACACGGGGACAGGTACTGAAGCTTTCTTT. Its protein is CASSYTGTGTEAFF.

The chain recombines TRBV27 with TRBJ2-7, with TRBD2 identical over 9 bases. Germline lookup yields CDR1 MNHEY and CDR2 SMNVEV (reference sequence). This CDR3 has 15 amino acids. J was trimmed by 3 bases and V by 5 bases; bases with no gene match: 8. DNA for the CDR3: TGTGCCAGCAGTCTCTTAGCGGGAGTAAGCTACGAGCAGTACTTC. Translated, it gives CASSLLAGVSYEQYF.

The chain is built from TRBV5-6 and TRBJ1-4; TRBD1 might be the D (5 bases). The V end lost 0 bases, the J end lost 4 bases, and 10 bases lay between the germline ends. CDR1 and CDR2 (germline): SGHDT, YYEEEE. There are 15 residues in the CDR3. The CDR3 nucleotides read TGTGCCAGCAGCTTGGTCCAGGGAGGTAATGAAAAACTGTTTTTT. This translates into CASSLVQGGNEKLFF.

The chain is built from TRBV2 and TRBJ1-1; tentative D call: TRBD1 (5 bases). Trimming left V 4 bases short and J 0 bases short, with 9 bases between. This CDR3 is 14 amino acids long. In germline, CDR1 is SNHLY, CDR2 FYNNEI. In DNA form, the CDR3 reads TGTGCCAGCAGTGTTCAGGGCCTGAACACTGAAGCTTTCTTT. Translating it yields CASSVQGLNTEAFF.

The rearrangement uses TRBV6-6 and TRBJ1-5, with D possibly TRBD1 on 6 matching bases. The V end was cut by 6 bases, the J end by 3 bases, with 15 bases between. This CDR3 comprises 15 residues. Germline CDR1 is MNHNY and CDR2 is SVGAGI (reference sequence). The CDR3 region is CASSSGTSFNQPQHF. CDR3 DNA: TGTGCCAGCAGCTCCGGGACATCTTTCAATCAGCCCCAGCATTTT.

The chain carries TRBV29-1 and TRBJ2-3; 16 nucleotides agree with TRBD2. This CDR3 region has 15 residues. With V trimmed by 6 bases and J by 0 bases, 0 bases remained unmatched. From germline, CDR1 is SQVTM and CDR2 ANQGSEA. The CDR3 coding sequence is TGCAGCGTGGGACTAGCGGGAGGGAGCACAGATACGCAGTATTTT. Protein: CSVGLAGGSTDTQYF.

In this sample, this clone turned up once. The J gene is TRBJ2-5, the V gene TRBV5-1; 8 bases are a match to TRBD1. The germline V gene encodes CDR1 SGHRS and CDR2 YFSETQ. The J segment lost 5 bases and the V segment lost 3 bases, leaving 6 bases of the junction unmatched. The CDR3 totals 14 residues. The CDR3 coding sequence is TGCGCCAGCAGCTCCCCGGACAGGGTTGAGACCCAGTACTTC. This sequence encodes CASSSPDRVETQYF.

The rearrangement joins TRBV28 to TRBJ2-7, with TRBD2 matching 13 bases. Germline trimming cut 4 bases from V and 3 bases from J; bases unmatched to any gene: 6. The CDR3 runs 16 residues. Per the germline V gene, CDR1 is MDHEN and CDR2 is SYDVKM. CDR3 residues: CASSSTSGRDYYEQYF. The CDR3 bases are TGTGCCAGCAGTTCTACTAGCGGGAGGGACTACTACGAGCAGTACTTC.

As DNA, the CDR3 is TGTGCCAGCAGTTACGAGGGACAGGGAGGCGATGAGCAGTTCTTC. Translating it yields CASSYEGQGGDEQFF. The chain has TRBV6-5 and TRBJ2-1; 9 positions agree with TRBD1. Germline assignment: CDR1 MNHEY and CDR2 SVGAGI. After removal of 2 bases from V and 8 bases from J, the junction contained 7 bases not matched to a gene. CDR3 length: 15 residues.

This clone came up a few times. Within the sample, other DNA sequences also encode this same CDR3. The CDR3 reads CASSQGNQETQYF. CDR3 in DNA: TGTGCCAGCAGCCAGGGAAATCAAGAGACCCAGTACTTC. This sequence joins TRBV7-3 and TRBJ2-5, with D maybe TRBD1 (5 bases). CDR1 SGHTA and CDR2 FQGTGA come from the germline V gene. V lost 5 bases and J 2 bases, leaving 9 bases between the germline ends. The CDR3 spans 13 residues. The full variable domain, in which reference TRBV7-3 and TRBJ2-5 provide the parts outside the CDR3, is GAGVSQTPSNKVTEKGKYVELRCDPISGHTALYWYRQSLGQGPEFLIYFQGTGAADDSGLPNDRFFAVRPEGSVSTLKIQRTERGDSAVYLCASSQGNQETQYFGPGTRLLVL.

The chain combines TRBV4-2 with TRBJ2-1; 14 bases map to TRBD2. CDR3 length: 20 amino acids. CDR1 and CDR2 from the germline V gene are LGHNA and YNFKEQ. The V and J ends lost 1 base and 7 bases, in that order; junction bases with no gene match: 15. The CDR3 DNA is TGTGCCAGCAGCCAAGTTAAAGAGGCAGGACTAGCGGGAGGAATGAATGAGCAGTTCTTC. It is translated as CASSQVKEAGLAGGMNEQFF.

A single count supports this clone. The genes are TRBV6-5 and TRBJ2-1; D not resolved. Germline V lookup: CDR1 MNHEY, CDR2 SVGAGI. Deletions cut 9 bases from V and 5 bases from J, with 14 bases between. CDR3 size: 13 residues. The CDR3 region is CASGGGGNNEQFF. The CDR3 nucleotides read TGTGCCAGTGGCGGTGGCGGCAACAATGAGCAGTTCTTC.

V and J are TRBV7-9 and TRBJ2-1; 9 bases align to TRBD2. V lost 0 bases to trimming and J lost 2 bases; unmatched junction nucleotides: 2. The germline V gene encodes CDR1 SEHNR and CDR2 FQNEAQ (reference sequence). This CDR3 is built from 16 residues. Here the CDR3 DNA reads TGTGCCAGCAGCTTAGCGGCGGGAGGGCCCTACAATGAGCAGTTCTTC. Translating it yields CASSLAAGGPYNEQFF. Full variable domain (outside the CDR3, taken from reference TRBV7-9 and TRBJ2-1): DTGVSQNPRHKITKRGQNVTFRCDPISEHNRLYWYRQTLGQGPEFLTYFQNEAQLEKSRLLSDRFSAERPKGSFSTLEIQRTEQGDSAMYLCASSLAAGGPYNEQFFGPGTRLTVL.

V gene TRBV29-1 combines with J gene TRBJ1-5, with 7 bases identical to TRBD1. This CDR3 spans 13 amino acids. J was trimmed by 1 base and V by 6 bases; bases with no gene match: 3. The germline V gene has CDR1 SQVTM and CDR2 ANQGSEA. CDR3 protein: CSVMTGSNQPQHF. For the CDR3, the DNA is TGCAGCGTAATGACAGGGAGCAATCAGCCCCAGCATTTT.

V usage is TRBV7-6 and J usage is TRBJ2-1; D perhaps matches TRBD2 (5 bases). The CDR3 spans 15 residues. Germline values: CDR1 SGHVS, CDR2 FNYEAQ. V was cut by 5 bases and J by 7 bases, with 18 bases left in between. The CDR3 loop reads CASSVNSLEVNEQFF. DNA of the CDR3: TGTGCCAGCAGCGTTAACAGCCTGGAGGTGAATGAGCAGTTCTTC. Full variable domain (outside the CDR3, taken from reference TRBV7-6 and TRBJ2-1): GAGVSQSPRYKVTKRGQDVALRCDPISGHVSLYWYRQALGQGPEFLTYFNYEAQQDKSGLPNDRFSAERPEGSISTLTIQRTEQRDSAMYRCASSVNSLEVNEQFFGPGTRLTVL.

This clone was picked up a small number of times. DNA for the CDR3: TGCGCCAGCAGCTTAGGGCAGGGGGCCCTATTTAACTATGGCTACACCTTC. Amino acids: CASSLGQGALFNYGYTF. The chain carries TRBV5-1 and TRBJ1-2; 8 bases are a match to TRBD1. CDR1 and CDR2 (germline): SGHRS, YFSETQ. The CDR3 covers 17 residues. V dropped 2 bases and J dropped 1; count of bases not matched to a gene: 10.

V and J are TRBV6-1 and TRBJ1-2; unclear D gene. The germline CDR1 and CDR2 sequences are MNHNS and SASEGT. The V and J ends lost 2 bases and 6 bases respectively, with 13 bases between them. The CDR3 consists of 14 residues. CDR3 nucleotide sequence: TGTGCCAGCAGTGAAAATAAAGGGAGGGATGGCTACACCTTC. Its protein product is CASSENKGRDGYTF.